This T cell receptor beta chain appears in the sequencing data of a study of blood T cell repertoires in COVID-19. About the study: The origin of the acute and convalescent COVID-19 samples was the United States, Italy and Spain. PBMCs, B-cell-depleted T cells, or T cells provided the cDNA or gDNA that made up the material.

V trimming: 4 bases; J trimming: 5 bases; junction bases outside the gene matches: 5. Per germline, CDR1 SGHAT and CDR2 FQNNGV. The CDR3 totals 14 residues. Original data processing: Reference gene primers were amplified, and this amplification served to estimate nucleated cell counts. Clones were sequenced by immunoSEQ multiplex PCR, and TCRdb holds only the in-frame ones, with some missing. Clone size and V and J calls were adopted from that table, with D and trimming inferred from the DNA. The sample includes about 240,000 clones, 75% to 90% seen only once; the top ten take less than 9.5%. During active infection, Seattle patients enrolled and were then monitored through disease.

This TCR was recovered from an elderly woman with COVID-19, enrolled during active disease. Sequenced: peripheral blood. The chain combines TRBV11-2 with TRBJ1-1; 9 bases match TRBD1. In DNA form, the CDR3 reads TGTGCCAGCAGCTGGACAGGGGTAAGGACTGAAGCTTTCTTT. Protein sequence: CASSWTGVRTEAFF.